This TCR beta chain was recovered during a study of control samples from healthy donors and cancer patients (dated by TCRdb to about 2020). Relative to germline, V is missing 4 bases and J is missing 8 bases, with 4 bases of the junction outside any gene match. From a lookup of the germline V gene, CDR1 and CDR2 are MGHDK and SYGVNS. The CDR3 numbers 13 residues from cysteine through phenylalanine. Only the CDR3 DNA stays, 39 bases, in frame from base 1. On this clone: The specificity of this receptor is unknown. Per-base qualities were not stored, and no clone one base away is much larger.

The library was prepared using the immunoSEQ multiplex PCR assay. TCRdb mirrors the immuneACCESS table, restricted to in-frame sequences. Some clones are absent from its copies; in checked studies, under half trace to an unresolved V gene, and the reason for the others is unknown. The sample records some 160,000 clones, about nine tenths of which are singletons. In total, the top ten clones hold over 4.5% of the sample. This receptor was identified in a man under 40 in good health. Recombination linked TRBV25-1 to TRBJ2-3; TRBD1 lines up with 9 middle nucleotides. Sequencing used blood. For the CDR3, the sequence is CASSGLDRGTQYF. The DNA sequence reads TGTGCCAGCAGTGGCCTGGACAGGGGTACGCAGTATTTT.